This T cell receptor (beta chain) was captured by sequencing in a study of T cells in Graves' hyperthyroidism and ophthalmopathy. The CDR3 is 14 amino acids. Germline CDR1 is MNHNS and CDR2 is SASEGT. V lost 6 bases and J lost 4; bases outside the gene matches: 6. The CDR3 regions of TCR beta were amplified from RNA transcripts. The HTBI primer set was used in a first-round RT-PCR of the TCR CDR3. MiXCR, applied by TCRdb to the multiplex PCR reads, yields one record per CDR3 protein. The sample lists approximately 370,000 distinct CDR3 sequences; 17% were seen once. The study enrolled patients aged 18 to 65 with newly diagnosed hyperthyroidism of under 2 months' duration.

The sequenced material came from blood. The chain joins TRBV6-1 to TRBJ2-3, with 8 bases identical to TRBD2. The TCR originated in a woman aged 30 to 39 with Graves' hyperthyroidism that later progressed to Graves' ophthalmopathy. The CDR3: CASSDGTRADTQYF. The CDR3 nucleotides are TGTGCCAGCAGCGATGGGACTAGAGCAGATACGCAGTATTTT.